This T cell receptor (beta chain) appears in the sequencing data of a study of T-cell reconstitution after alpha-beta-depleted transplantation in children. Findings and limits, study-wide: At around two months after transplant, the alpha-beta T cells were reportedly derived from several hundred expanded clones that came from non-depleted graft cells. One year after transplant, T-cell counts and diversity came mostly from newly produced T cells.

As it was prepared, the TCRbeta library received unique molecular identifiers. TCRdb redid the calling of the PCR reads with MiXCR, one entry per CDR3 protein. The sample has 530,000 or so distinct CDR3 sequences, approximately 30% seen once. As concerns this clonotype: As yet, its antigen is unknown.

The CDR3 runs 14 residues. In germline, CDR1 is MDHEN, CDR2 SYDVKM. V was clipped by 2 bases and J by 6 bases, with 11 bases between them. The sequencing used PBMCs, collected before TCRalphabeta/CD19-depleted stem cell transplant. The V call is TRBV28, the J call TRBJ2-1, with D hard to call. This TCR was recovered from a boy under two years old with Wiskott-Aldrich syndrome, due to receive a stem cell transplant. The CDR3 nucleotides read TGTGCCAGCAGTTTAGACGCAGTCTCCAATGAGCAGTTCTTC. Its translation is CASSLDAVSNEQFF.